This entry is about one T cell receptor beta chain. The entry originates in a study of T cells in Graves' hyperthyroidism and ophthalmopathy. RNA transcripts served as the template for amplifying TCR beta CDR3 regions. HTBI primers drove first-round RT-PCR of the TCR CDR3. A single record per CDR3 protein comes from TCRdb applying MiXCR to the multiplex PCR reads. The table records 480,000 or so distinct CDR3 sequences, 13% to 15% of them present only once. The CDR3 is made up of 18 amino acids. Trimming at V came to 6 bases and at J to 3 bases, leaving 16 bases not matched to a gene. Germline loops: CDR1 WSHSY, CDR2 SAAADI.

The clonotype comes from a woman aged 18-29 years with Graves' hyperthyroidism. The sequenced sample consisted of blood. The chain combines TRBV10-2 with TRBJ1-2; 10 bases line up with TRBD1. CDR3 nucleotide sequence: TGCGCCAGCAGGATCCAGACAGGGGGCGCACCTCGGGACTATGGCTACACCTTC. Protein product: CASRIQTGGAPRDYGYTF.